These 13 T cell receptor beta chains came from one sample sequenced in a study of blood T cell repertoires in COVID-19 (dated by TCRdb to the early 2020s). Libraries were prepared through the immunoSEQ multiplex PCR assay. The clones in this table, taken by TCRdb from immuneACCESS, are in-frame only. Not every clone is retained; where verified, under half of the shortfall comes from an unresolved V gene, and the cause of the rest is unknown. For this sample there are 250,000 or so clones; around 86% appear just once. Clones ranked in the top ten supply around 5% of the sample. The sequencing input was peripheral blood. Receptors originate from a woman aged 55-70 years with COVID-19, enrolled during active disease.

The chain's CDR3 is CASSPWTGGNSPLHF. CDR3 sequence (DNA): TGTGCCAGCAGCCCATGGACAGGGGGCAATTCACCCCTCCACTTT. The chain couples TRBV3-1 (or the pseudogene TRBV3-2) to TRBJ1-6; 11 positions match TRBD1. This CDR3 contains 15 residues. Germline CDR1 and CDR2: LGHDT and YNNKEL (reference sequence). The V and J ends lost 4 bases and 7 bases, in that order; junction bases with no gene match: 3.

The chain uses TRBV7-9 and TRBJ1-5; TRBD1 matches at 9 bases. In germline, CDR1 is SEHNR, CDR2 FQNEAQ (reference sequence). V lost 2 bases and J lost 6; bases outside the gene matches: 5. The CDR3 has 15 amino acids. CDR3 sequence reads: CASSLTGGLGQPQHF. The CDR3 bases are TGTGCCAGCAGCTTAACAGGGGGCTTAGGTCAGCCCCAGCATTTT.

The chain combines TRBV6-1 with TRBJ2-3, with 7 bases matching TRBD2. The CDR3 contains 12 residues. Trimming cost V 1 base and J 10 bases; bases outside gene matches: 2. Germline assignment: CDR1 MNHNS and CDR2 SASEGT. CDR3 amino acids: CASSEGLAAQYF. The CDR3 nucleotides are TGTGCCAGCAGTGAAGGACTAGCTGCGCAGTATTTT.

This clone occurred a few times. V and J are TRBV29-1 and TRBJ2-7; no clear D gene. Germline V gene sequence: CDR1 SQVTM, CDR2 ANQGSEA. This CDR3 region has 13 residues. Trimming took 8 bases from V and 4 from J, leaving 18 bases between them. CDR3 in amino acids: CSTDGDGGYEQYF. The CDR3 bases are TGCAGCACGGACGGAGACGGCGGATACGAGCAGTACTTC.

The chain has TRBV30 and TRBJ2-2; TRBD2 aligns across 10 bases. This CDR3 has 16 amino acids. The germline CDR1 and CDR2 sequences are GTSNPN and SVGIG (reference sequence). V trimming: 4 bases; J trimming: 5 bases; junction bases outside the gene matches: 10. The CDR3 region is CAWTASGSLGTGELFF. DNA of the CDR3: TGTGCCTGGACCGCTAGCGGGAGTCTGGGGACCGGGGAGCTGTTTTTT.

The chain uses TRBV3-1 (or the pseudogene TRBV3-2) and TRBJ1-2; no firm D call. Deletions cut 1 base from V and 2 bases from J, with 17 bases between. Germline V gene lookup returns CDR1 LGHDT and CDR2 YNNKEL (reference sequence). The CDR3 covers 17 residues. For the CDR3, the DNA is TGTGCCAGCAGCCAAGGCGCAGGAGGAATCACCAACTATGGCTACACCTTC. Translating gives CASSQGAGGITNYGYTF.

In DNA, the CDR3 is TGCGCCAGCAGCTTGGCTCAGGGGAACTACAATGAGCAGTTCTTC. Encoded protein: CASSLAQGNYNEQFF. V gene TRBV5-1 combines with J gene TRBJ2-1; the D gene is possibly TRBD1 (6 bases). The germline V and J ends were trimmed by 0 bases and 3 bases, with 10 bases remaining between them. CDR1 and CDR2 from the germline V gene are SGHRS and YFSETQ. This CDR3 contains 15 residues. The whole variable domain, filled in from reference TRBV5-1 and TRBJ2-1, reads KAGVTQTPRYLIKTRGQQVTLSCSPISGHRSVSWYQQTPGQGLQFLFEYFSETQRNKGNFPGRFSGRQFSNSRSEMNVSTLELGDSALYLCASSLAQGNYNEQFFGPGTRLTVL.

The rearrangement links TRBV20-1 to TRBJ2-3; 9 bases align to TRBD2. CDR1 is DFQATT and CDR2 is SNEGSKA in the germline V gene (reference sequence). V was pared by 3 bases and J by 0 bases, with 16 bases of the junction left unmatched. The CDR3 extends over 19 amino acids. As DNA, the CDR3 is TGCAGTGCTAGTGGGGGGCTAGCGGGAATGGGTATAAGCACAGATACGCAGTATTTT. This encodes CSASGGLAGMGISTDTQYF.

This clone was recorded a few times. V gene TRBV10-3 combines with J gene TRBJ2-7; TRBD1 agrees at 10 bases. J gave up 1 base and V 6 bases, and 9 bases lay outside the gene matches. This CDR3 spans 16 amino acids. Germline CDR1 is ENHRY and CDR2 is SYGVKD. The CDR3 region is CAIRMSDRGASYEQYF. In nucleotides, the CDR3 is TGTGCCATCAGGATGTCGGACAGGGGGGCGTCCTACGAGCAGTACTTC.

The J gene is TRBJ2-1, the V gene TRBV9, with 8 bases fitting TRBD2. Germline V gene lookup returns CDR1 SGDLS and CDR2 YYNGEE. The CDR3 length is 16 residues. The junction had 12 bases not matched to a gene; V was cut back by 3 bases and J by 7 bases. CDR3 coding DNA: TGTGCCAGCAGCGCCCCACTAGCGGCACAAAGGAATGAGCAGTTCTTC. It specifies CASSAPLAAQRNEQFF.

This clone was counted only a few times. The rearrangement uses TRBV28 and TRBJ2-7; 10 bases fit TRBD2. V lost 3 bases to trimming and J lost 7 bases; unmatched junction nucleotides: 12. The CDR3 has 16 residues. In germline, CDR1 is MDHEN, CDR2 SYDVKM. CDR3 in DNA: TGTGCCAGCAGTTTGGCCCCCCTAGCGGGAGCAGGGGAGCAGTACTTC. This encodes CASSLAPLAGAGEQYF.

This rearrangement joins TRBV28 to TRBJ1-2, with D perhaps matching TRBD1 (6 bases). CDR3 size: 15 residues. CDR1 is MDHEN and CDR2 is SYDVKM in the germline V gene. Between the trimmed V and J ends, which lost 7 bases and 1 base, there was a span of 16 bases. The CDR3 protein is CASTKTGSLNYGYTF. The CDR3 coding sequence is TGTGCCAGCACAAAGACAGGATCCCTTAACTATGGCTACACCTTC.

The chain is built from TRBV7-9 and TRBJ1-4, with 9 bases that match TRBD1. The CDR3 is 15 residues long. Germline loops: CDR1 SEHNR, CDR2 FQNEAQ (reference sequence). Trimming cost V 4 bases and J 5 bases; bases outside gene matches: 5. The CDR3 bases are TGTGCCAGCAGCTCCGGACAGGGGAGGAATGAAAAACTGTTTTTT. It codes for CASSSGQGRNEKLFF. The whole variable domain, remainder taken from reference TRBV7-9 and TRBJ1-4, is DTGVSQNPRHKITKRGQNVTFRCDPISEHNRLYWYRQTLGQGPEFLTYFQNEAQLEKSRLLSDRFSAERPKGSFSTLEIQRTEQGDSAMYLCASSSGQGRNEKLFFGSGTQLSVL.